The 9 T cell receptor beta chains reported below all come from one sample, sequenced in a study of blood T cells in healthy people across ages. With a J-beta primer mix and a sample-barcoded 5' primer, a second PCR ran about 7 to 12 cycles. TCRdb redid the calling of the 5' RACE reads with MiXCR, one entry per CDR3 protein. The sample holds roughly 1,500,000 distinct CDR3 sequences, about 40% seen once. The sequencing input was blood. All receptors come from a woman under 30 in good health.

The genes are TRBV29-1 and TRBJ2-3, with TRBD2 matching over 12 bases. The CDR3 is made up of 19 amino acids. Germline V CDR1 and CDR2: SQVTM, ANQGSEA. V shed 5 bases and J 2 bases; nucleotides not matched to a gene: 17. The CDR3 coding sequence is TGCAGCGTTTTGGGGGTCTTCAGGGCTAGCGGGGGGGACACAGATACGCAGTATTTT. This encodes CSVLGVFRASGGDTDTQYF.

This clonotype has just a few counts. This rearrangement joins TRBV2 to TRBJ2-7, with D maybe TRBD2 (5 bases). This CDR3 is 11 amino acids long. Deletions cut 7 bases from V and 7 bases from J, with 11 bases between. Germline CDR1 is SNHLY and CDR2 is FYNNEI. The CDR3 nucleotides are TGTGCCAGCAATGTCGAGGGAGAGCAGTACTTC. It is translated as CASNVEGEQYF. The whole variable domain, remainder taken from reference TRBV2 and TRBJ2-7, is EPEVTQTPSHQVTQMGQEVILRCVPISNHLYFYWYRQILGQKVEFLVSFYNNEISEKSEIFDDQFSVERPDGSNFTLKIRSTKLEDSAMYFCASNVEGEQYFGPGTRLTVT.

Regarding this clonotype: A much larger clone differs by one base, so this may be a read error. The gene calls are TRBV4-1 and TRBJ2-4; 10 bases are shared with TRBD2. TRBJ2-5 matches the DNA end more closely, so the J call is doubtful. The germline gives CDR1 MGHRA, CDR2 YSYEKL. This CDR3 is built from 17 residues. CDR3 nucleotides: TGCGCCAGCAGCTCTCCCCTAGCGGGAGCATCACGAGAGACCCAGTACTTC. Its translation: CASSSPLAGASRETQYF.

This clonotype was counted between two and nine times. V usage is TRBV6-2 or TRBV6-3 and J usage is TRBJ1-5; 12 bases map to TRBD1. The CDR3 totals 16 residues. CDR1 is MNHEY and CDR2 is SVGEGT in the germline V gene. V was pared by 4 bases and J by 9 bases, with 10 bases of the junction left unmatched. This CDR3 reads CASSFTGTGGLRPQHF. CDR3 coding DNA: TGTGCCAGCAGTTTCACCGGGACAGGGGGCCTCAGGCCCCAGCATTTT.

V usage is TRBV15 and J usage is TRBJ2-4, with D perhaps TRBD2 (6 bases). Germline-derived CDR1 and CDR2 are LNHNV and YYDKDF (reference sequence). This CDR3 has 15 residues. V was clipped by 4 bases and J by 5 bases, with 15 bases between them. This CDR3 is CATSIGGAGQNIQYF. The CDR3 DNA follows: TGTGCCACCAGCATTGGAGGGGCAGGGCAAAACATTCAGTACTTC.

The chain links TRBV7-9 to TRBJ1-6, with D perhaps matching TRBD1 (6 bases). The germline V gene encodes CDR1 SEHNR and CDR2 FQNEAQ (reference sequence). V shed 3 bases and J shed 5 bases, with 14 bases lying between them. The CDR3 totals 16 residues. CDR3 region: CASSFWGAVDNSPLHF. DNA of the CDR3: TGTGCCAGCAGCTTTTGGGGGGCGGTGGATAATTCACCCCTCCACTTT.

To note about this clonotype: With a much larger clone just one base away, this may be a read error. CDR3 sequence reads: CASSFGLANTDTQYF. The DNA of the CDR3 is TGTGCCAGCAGTTTCGGACTAGCGAACACAGATACGCAGTATTTT. The J gene is TRBJ2-3, the V gene TRBV27; 9 nucleotides agree with TRBD2. The CDR3 contains 15 residues. The junction had 3 bases not matched to a gene; V was cut back by 3 bases and J by 2 bases. CDR1 is MNHEY and CDR2 is SMNVEV in the germline V gene (reference sequence).

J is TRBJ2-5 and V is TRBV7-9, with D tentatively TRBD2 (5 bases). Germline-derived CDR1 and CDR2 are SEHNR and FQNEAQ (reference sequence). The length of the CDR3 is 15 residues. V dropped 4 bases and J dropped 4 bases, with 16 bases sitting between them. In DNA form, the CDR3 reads TGTGCCAGCAGCTCCGTGGACGCCGGAGGAGAGACCCAGTACTTC. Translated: CASSSVDAGGETQYF.

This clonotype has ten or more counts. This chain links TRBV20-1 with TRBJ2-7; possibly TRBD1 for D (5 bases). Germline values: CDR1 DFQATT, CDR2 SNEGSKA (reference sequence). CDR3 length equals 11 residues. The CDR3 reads CSARRGYEQYF. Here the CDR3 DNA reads TGCAGCGCCCGAAGGGGTTACGAGCAGTACTTC.